These T cell receptor beta chains were read from a single sample in a study of shared clonotypes between healthy human individuals. Clones were read by immunoSEQ multiplex PCR, and TCRdb kept only the in-frame ones, dropping some. The sample records some 2 million clones, 85% to 95% being singletons. Sequencing was done on a sample of naive CD8+ T cells sorted from blood. The receptors stem from a man younger than 35 in good health. Each CDR3 is given with its conserved first and last residue. D genes are given only for firm matches. Part of the rows lack a size; the others show once, few, many or a class for expanded clones.

. | TRBJ2-7 | TRBD1 | TRBV27 | CASSHGTVGYEQYF | TGTGCCAGCAGTCACGGGACAGTGGGCTACGAGCAGTACTTC
. | TRBJ2-3 | TRBD2 | TRBV18 | CASSPPGLAGVLATQYF | TGTGCCAGCTCACCGCCGGGACTAGCGGGAGTATTGGCTACGCAGTATTTT
once | TRBJ1-2 | . | TRBV7-2 | CASSLGVGQNYGYTF | TGTGCCAGCAGCTTAGGAGTAGGACAGAACTATGGCTACACCTTC
once | TRBJ1-6 | TRBD1 | TRBV19 | CASSTGTGRSPLHF | TGTGCCAGTAGTACCGGGACAGGGCGGTCACCCCTCCACTTT
. | TRBJ2-5 | . | TRBV5-6 | CASSLWQSAVWTQYF | TGTGCCAGCAGCTTGTGGCAGTCCGCCGTGTGGACCCAGTACTTC
. | TRBJ1-2 | . | TRBV5-4 | CASSSEAEGAYGYTF | TGTGCCAGCAGCTCGGAGGCAGAAGGTGCCTATGGCTACACCTTC
. | TRBJ2-5 | TRBD2 | TRBV2 | CAGGWTSGREETQYF | TGTGCCGGCGGTTGGACTAGCGGGAGAGAGGAGACCCAGTACTTC
. | TRBJ2-7 | . | TRBV7-9 | CASSPPGPDEQYF | TGTGCCAGCAGCCCCCCCGGGCCGGACGAGCAGTACTTC
. | TRBJ2-5 | TRBD2 | TRBV4-2 | CASSQPAGEETQYF | TGTGCCAGCAGCCAACCAGCGGGGGAAGAGACCCAGTACTTC
. | TRBJ2-1 | . | TRBV4-1 | CASSQESGTLYNEQFF | TGCGCCAGCAGCCAAGAATCCGGGACCCTCTATAATGAGCAGTTCTTC
. | TRBJ1-5 | . | TRBV18 | CASSREFSNQPQHF | TGTGCCAGCTCACGGGAGTTTAGCAATCAGCCCCAGCATTTT
. | TRBJ1-2 | . | TRBV5-4 | CASSFAGGSVGGYTF | TGTGCCAGCAGCTTTGCGGGGGGCTCGGTTGGTGGCTACACCTTC
. | TRBJ1-2 | . | TRBV4-1 | CASGGAMGFYGYTF | TGCGCCAGCGGGGGGGCAATGGGATTCTATGGCTACACCTTC
. | TRBJ2-1 | . | TRBV7-9 | CASSSTGQDYNEQFF | TGTGCCAGCAGCTCAACGGGACAAGACTACAATGAGCAGTTCTTC
. | TRBJ2-7 | TRBD1 | TRBV29-1 | CSVVSVSTGTYEQYF | TGCAGCGTTGTATCGGTTTCGACAGGGACCTACGAGCAGTACTTC
. | TRBJ2-5 | TRBD1 | TRBV11-2 | CASSPARGRDIETQYF | TGTGCCAGCAGCCCAGCCAGGGGGCGTGATATAGAGACCCAGTACTTC
. | TRBJ2-7 | TRBD2 | TRBV6-1 | CASRGASGIDEQYF | TGTGCCAGCAGGGGAGCTAGCGGGATCGACGAGCAGTACTTC
. | TRBJ1-6 | TRBD1 | TRBV27 | CASSFDPGTGGSPLHF | TGTGCCAGCAGTTTTGATCCCGGGACAGGGGGTTCACCCCTCCACTTT
few | TRBJ1-1 | . | TRBV19 | CASSIGNTEAFF | TGTGCCAGTAGTATAGGGAACACTGAAGCTTTCTTT
. | TRBJ2-2 | TRBD2 | TRBV7-6 | CASSPGTSGRASIGELFF | TGTGCCAGCAGCCCAGGGACTAGCGGGAGGGCCAGTATCGGGGAGCTGTTTTTT
. | TRBJ2-7 | . | TRBV27 | CASSLSAGERVYEQYF | TGTGCCAGCAGTTTGTCTGCTGGGGAGAGGGTCTACGAGCAGTACTTC
. | TRBJ1-1 | . | TRBV15 | CATGQLMNTEAFF | TGTGCCACTGGACAGCTCATGAACACTGAAGCTTTCTTT
. | TRBJ2-5 | . | TRBV9 | CASSVGGTSKETQYF | TGTGCCAGCAGCGTAGGCGGAACGTCAAAAGAGACCCAGTACTTC
. | TRBJ1-4 | . | TRBV4-1 | CASSQDRNEKLFF | TGCGCCAGCAGCCAAGACCGTAATGAAAAACTGTTTTTT
. | TRBJ2-7 | . | TRBV6-5 | CASSYSYGSYEQYF | TGTGCCAGCAGTTACTCCTATGGATCCTACGAGCAGTACTTC
. | TRBJ2-7 | TRBD1 | TRBV5-1 | CASSPGQAVSSYEQYF | TGCGCCAGCAGCCCGGGACAGGCGGTATCCTCCTACGAGCAGTACTTC
. | TRBJ2-1 | . | TRBV6-1 | CASSEVVWDEQFF | TGTGCCAGCAGTGAAGTGGTTTGGGATGAGCAGTTCTTC
. | TRBJ2-7 | . | TRBV19 | CASSGGDYEQYF | TGTGCCAGTAGTGGAGGGGACTACGAGCAGTACTTC
. | TRBJ2-3 | TRBD1 | TRBV23-1 | CASITRAGGTDTQYF | TGCGCCAGCATCACCAGGGCAGGGGGCACCGATACGCAGTATTTT
. | TRBJ2-2 | . | TRBV6-5 | CASSYYGTGELFF | TGTGCCAGCAGTTATTATGGCACCGGGGAGCTGTTTTTT
. | TRBJ2-1 | TRBD2 | TRBV28 | CASSSERESSYNEQFF | TGTGCCAGCAGCTCCGAGCGGGAGAGCTCCTACAATGAGCAGTTCTTC
. | TRBJ2-6 | . | TRBV10-3 | CAITDSGANVLTF | TGTGCCATCACCGACTCTGGGGCCAACGTCCTGACTTTC
. | TRBJ2-1 | . | TRBV6-1 | CASSARQQGWGEQFF | TGTGCCAGCAGCGCACGCCAACAGGGCTGGGGTGAGCAGTTCTTC
. | TRBJ1-1 | TRBD1 | TRBV5-4 | CASSRGPGGWKTEAFF | TGTGCCAGCAGCCGAGGCCCAGGGGGCTGGAAAACTGAAGCTTTCTTT
. | TRBJ2-3 | TRBD1 | TRBV4-1 | CASSPGQILTDTQYF | TGCGCCAGCAGCCCGGGACAGATACTCACAGATACGCAGTATTTT
. | TRBJ1-3 | . | TRBV15 | CATSRERVATAGNTIYF | TGTGCCACCAGCAGAGAGAGGGTCGCGACGGCAGGAAACACCATATATTTT
. | TRBJ1-5 | TRBD1 | TRBV19 | CASSPTGGNQPQHF | TGTGCCAGTAGTCCGACAGGGGGCAATCAGCCCCAGCATTTT
. | TRBJ2-1 | . | TRBV4-3 | CASSQASSLSYNEQFF | TGCGCCAGCAGCCAAGCCTCTAGCTTATCCTACAATGAGCAGTTCTTC
. | TRBJ1-5 | . | TRBV6-6 | CASYPGRTNQPQHF | TGTGCCTCGTACCCCGGACGGACGAATCAGCCCCAGCATTTT
. | TRBJ1-5 | . | TRBV12-2 | CASRLGQGDQPQHF | TGTGCAAGTCGCTTGGGACAGGGGGATCAGCCCCAGCATTTT
. | TRBJ1-5 | . | TRBV7-2 | CASSSDSSNQPQHF | TGTGCCAGCAGCAGTGACAGTAGCAATCAGCCCCAGCATTTT
few | TRBJ1-6 | . | TRBV19 | CASTNPAGSNSPLHF | TGTGCCAGTACAAATCCGGCAGGCTCGAATTCACCCCTCCACTTT
. | TRBJ2-1 | TRBD2 | TRBV10-1 | CASSEIAGEYEQFF | TGCGCCAGCAGTGAAATAGCGGGAGAATATGAGCAGTTCTTC
once | TRBJ2-3 | . | TRBV13 | CASSPGSGVTDTQYF | TGTGCCAGCAGCCCCGGCTCAGGGGTCACAGATACGCAGTATTTT
. | TRBJ2-1 | . | TRBV7-2 | CASSLGLNNEQFF | TGTGCCAGCAGCCTCGGACTTAACAATGAGCAGTTCTTC
. | TRBJ2-5 | TRBD2 | TRBV19 | CASSIAGGQETQYF | TGTGCCAGTAGTATAGCGGGGGGACAAGAGACCCAGTACTTC
many | TRBJ2-7 | . | TRBV10-2 | CASSPGWPYEQYF | TGCGCCAGCAGCCCAGGGTGGCCCTACGAGCAGTACTTC
few | TRBJ1-3 | . | TRBV9 | CASSVNTGNTIYF | TGTGCCAGCAGCGTGAATACTGGAAACACCATATATTTT
. | TRBJ2-1 | TRBD2 | TRBV7-9 | CASSLISGREDEQFF | TGTGCCAGCAGCCTTATAAGCGGGAGGGAGGATGAGCAGTTCTTC
. | TRBJ2-3 | TRBD1 | TRBV4-1 | CASSSTGGWGTDTQYF | TGCGCCAGCAGTAGTACAGGGGGCTGGGGCACAGATACGCAGTATTTT
. | TRBJ1-4 | . | TRBV5-1 | CASSLIPTNEKLFF | TGCGCCAGCAGCTTGATACCAACTAATGAAAAACTGTTTTTT
. | TRBJ2-7 | TRBD1 | TRBV7-6 | CASSRQGGHEQYF | TGTGCCAGCAGCAGACAGGGTGGCCACGAGCAGTACTTC
. | TRBJ2-1 | . | TRBV28 | CASSRPSNEQFF | TGTGCCAGCAGCCGCCCGAGCAATGAGCAGTTCTTC
. | TRBJ2-5 | . | TRBV30 | CAWSVLAGQETQYF | TGTGCCTGGAGTGTACTGGCAGGGCAAGAGACCCAGTACTTC
. | TRBJ1-1 | . | TRBV6-1 | CASLGTEAFF | TGTGCCAGTCTGGGCACTGAAGCTTTCTTT